The 20 T cell receptor beta chains presented below share a single source sample, sequenced in a study of long-term antiretroviral therapy in people with HIV. Version v3.0 of the immunoSEQ assay was performed at survey level. Assay used: immunoSEQ multiplex PCR; TCRdb lists only in-frame clones, some missing. The data show approximately 12,000 clones, 82% seen once. The sample was unsorted PBMCs, taken just over 8 years after starting antiretroviral therapy. Receptor source: a man aged 50 to 60 with HIV.

The rearrangement links TRBV19 to TRBJ2-1; D is unclear. This CDR3 spans 14 amino acids. V gave up 5 bases and J gave up 6 bases, with 14 bases separating them. CDR1 and CDR2 (germline): LNHDA, SQIVND (reference sequence). CDR3 sequence (DNA): TGTGCCAGTAGTCCGGCTGAGTGGGGCAATGAGCAGTTCTTC. It encodes CASSPAEWGNEQFF.

The chain joins TRBV6-6 to TRBJ1-2; no firm D call. V lost 3 bases and J lost 4, with 12 bases in between. Germline lookup yields CDR1 MNHNY and CDR2 SVGAGI (reference sequence). The CDR3 runs 14 residues. CDR3 region: CASSYSLLVYGYTF. The DNA of the CDR3 is TGTGCCAGCAGTTATTCCCTACTGGTCTATGGCTACACCTTC.

The chain uses TRBV5-5 and TRBJ2-5; D ambiguous. CDR3 length equals 13 residues. V lost 0 bases and J lost 1, with 4 bases in between. Germline V lookup: CDR1 SGHKS, CDR2 YYEKEE (reference sequence). CDR3 sequence reads: CASSLESQETQYF. The CDR3 nucleotides read TGTGCCAGCAGCTTGGAAAGCCAAGAGACCCAGTACTTC.

This chain joins TRBV5-6 and TRBJ1-1; possible D gene TRBD1, 6 bases. Looked up from germline, CDR1 is SGHDT and CDR2 is YYEEEE. CDR3 length equals 13 residues. V was cut by 4 bases and J by 7 bases, with 14 bases left in between. The CDR3 loop is CASSPRQDLEAFF. CDR3 sequence (DNA): TGTGCCAGCAGCCCGCGACAGGATCTTGAAGCTTTCTTT.

The chain carries TRBV30 and TRBJ2-7, with 8 bases matching TRBD1. CDR3 length: 15 residues. V trimming: 3 bases; J trimming: 3 bases; junction bases outside the gene matches: 10. CDR1 GTSNPN and CDR2 SVGIG come from the germline V gene (reference sequence). In DNA, the CDR3 is TGTGCCTGGAGGGGTGGGGCAGGGGGCTTCTACGAGCAGTACTTC. This codes for CAWRGGAGGFYEQYF.

This sequence joins TRBV12-5 and TRBJ2-1, with D possibly matching TRBD1 (5 bases). CDR3 size: 16 residues. Deletions cut 4 bases from V and 0 bases from J, with 13 bases between. Germline CDR1 and CDR2: LGHNT and FRNRAP. The CDR3 is CASGSAGFSSYNEQFF. The CDR3 nucleotides read TGTGCTAGTGGTTCAGCAGGGTTTAGCTCCTACAATGAGCAGTTCTTC.

Only one count was recorded for this clone. V gene TRBV30 combines with J gene TRBJ2-1; no definite D call. The CDR3 spans 13 residues. Germline V gives CDR1 GTSNPN, CDR2 SVGIG (reference sequence). V shed 2 bases and J shed 2 bases, with 7 bases lying between them. The DNA of the CDR3 is TGTGCCTGGAGTATAGGACCCTACAATGAGCAGTTCTTC. It codes for CAWSIGPYNEQFF.

J is TRBJ2-5 and V is TRBV19, with D maybe TRBD1 (5 bases). V lost 1 base to trimming and J lost 5 bases, with 11 bases between them. In germline, CDR1 is LNHDA, CDR2 SQIVND (reference sequence). The CDR3 length is 14 residues. DNA for the CDR3: TGTGCCAGTAGTATAGCGGCAGGGTGGGAGACCCAGTACTTC. Translation: CASSIAAGWETQYF.

This sequence joins TRBV7-3 and TRBJ2-1, with a possible D match to TRBD2 (6 bases). CDR1 and CDR2 from the germline V gene are SGHTA and FQGTGA. The CDR3 is made up of 19 amino acids. V lost 1 base and J 2 bases, leaving 21 bases between the germline ends. The CDR3 here is CASSLNPGSWGVAYNEQFF. The CDR3 region has the DNA TGTGCCAGCAGCTTAAATCCCGGGAGTTGGGGGGTCGCCTACAATGAGCAGTTCTTC.

The chain joins TRBV11-2 to TRBJ1-1; D uncertain. CDR1 and CDR2 (germline): SGHAT, FQNNGV. The CDR3 is 14 residues long. The V and J ends lost 7 bases and 4 bases respectively, with 16 bases between them. As DNA, the CDR3 is TGTGCCAGCATGCACAAACCGGTGTCCACTGAAGCTTTCTTT. Translated: CASMHKPVSTEAFF. The whole variable domain, filled in from reference TRBV11-2 and TRBJ1-1, reads EAGVAQSPRYKIIEKRQSVAFWCNPISGHATLYWYQQILGQGPKLLIQFQNNGVVDDSQLPKDRFSAERLKGVDSTLKIQPAKLEDSAVYLCASMHKPVSTEAFFGQGTRLTVV.

The CDR3 spells CASSGPTGEQYF. CDR3 DNA: TGTGCCAGCAGTGGGCCGACCGGAGAGCAGTACTTC. This rearrangement joins TRBV25-1 to TRBJ2-7; D call uncertain. The V end was cut by 4 bases, the J end by 7 bases, with 11 bases between. In germline, CDR1 is MGHDK, CDR2 SYGVNS. This CDR3 spans 12 amino acids.

The chain is built from TRBV6-5 and TRBJ1-3, with a weak D call TRBD1 (6 bases). Germline loops: CDR1 MNHEY, CDR2 SVGAGI. There are 15 residues in the CDR3. Trimming stripped 4 bases from V and 4 bases from J, with 14 bases between. CDR3 residues: CASSSPGQGGNTIYF. The DNA of the CDR3 is TGTGCCAGCAGTTCCCCGGGACAAGGGGGAAACACCATATATTTT.

The genes are TRBV9 and TRBJ2-1, with TRBD1 identical over 8 bases. The CDR3 spans 15 residues. Germline CDR1 reads SGDLS; CDR2 reads YYNGEE. J lost 5 bases, V lost 4 bases, and 8 bases had no gene match. The CDR3 DNA follows: TGTGCCAGCAGCACTCAGGGGGCTCGGGACAATGAGCAGTTCTTC. This translates into CASSTQGARDNEQFF.

This rearrangement joins TRBV19 to TRBJ2-2; 8 bases are shared with TRBD1. The CDR3 covers 15 residues. CDR1 and CDR2 (germline): LNHDA, SQIVND (reference sequence). Trimming cost V 6 bases and J 1 base; bases outside gene matches: 4. This chain's CDR3 is CASSLRGQNTGELFF. The CDR3 region has the DNA TGTGCCAGTAGCCTCAGGGGGCAGAACACCGGGGAGCTGTTTTTT.

This clone has a handful of counts. This chain joins TRBV7-9 and TRBJ2-2; tentative D call: TRBD1 (6 bases). The CDR3 length is 15 residues. The V gene lost 7 bases and the J gene lost 1 base, with 13 bases spanning the gap. Germline V gene lookup returns CDR1 SEHNR and CDR2 FQNEAQ (reference sequence). CDR3 in amino acids: CASTGGTMNTGELFF. The DNA of the CDR3 is TGTGCCAGCACTGGTGGGACAATGAACACCGGGGAGCTGTTTTTT.

This sequence joins TRBV7-9 and TRBJ2-7, with D possibly called TRBD1 or TRBD2 (5 bases each). V was trimmed by 1 base and J by 0 bases, leaving 16 bases between them. Germline CDR1 and CDR2: SEHNR and FQNEAQ (reference sequence). The CDR3 extends over 17 amino acids. This CDR3 is CASSLGDPTDSSYEQYF. The CDR3 DNA reads as TGTGCCAGCAGCTTAGGGGACCCGACAGATAGCTCCTACGAGCAGTACTTC.

CDR3 DNA: TGTGCCAGCAGCGTATACAGGGGGCACGGTGATGAGCAGTTCTTC. Residues: CASSVYRGHGDEQFF. The V and J genes are TRBV9 and TRBJ2-1, with 9 bases aligning to TRBD1. Germline trimming cut 1 base from V and 8 bases from J; bases unmatched to any gene: 7. The CDR3 spans 15 residues. CDR1 is SGDLS, CDR2 YYNGEE, per germline.

The chain couples TRBV2 to TRBJ2-7; a possible D gene is TRBD2 (7 bases). V gave up 2 bases and J gave up 3 bases, with 17 bases separating them. The CDR3 has 16 residues. Germline assignment: CDR1 SNHLY and CDR2 FYNNEI. The CDR3 loop is CASSETGRGAHYEQYF. CDR3 DNA sequence: TGTGCCAGCAGTGAAACAGGGAGGGGGGCCCACTACGAGCAGTACTTC.

This clone was counted once. V usage is TRBV27 and J usage is TRBJ2-1; D is unresolved. Looked up from germline, CDR1 is MNHEY and CDR2 is SMNVEV (reference sequence). Trimming shortened V by 4 bases and J by 3 bases, and 1 base separated the two germline ends. This CDR3 has 11 residues. This CDR3 reads CASSYYNEQFF. The CDR3 bases are TGTGCCAGCAGTTACTACAATGAGCAGTTCTTC.

The chain recombines TRBV12-5 with TRBJ1-2, with TRBD1 matching over 10 bases. Germline V lookup: CDR1 LGHNT, CDR2 FRNRAP. V trimming: 0 bases; J trimming: 2 bases; junction bases outside the gene matches: 6. CDR3 length: 17 residues. As DNA, the CDR3 is TGTGCTAGTGGTTTGGTGCCTTGGGACAGGGGAAACTATGGCTACACCTTC. Translated, it gives CASGLVPWDRGNYGYTF.